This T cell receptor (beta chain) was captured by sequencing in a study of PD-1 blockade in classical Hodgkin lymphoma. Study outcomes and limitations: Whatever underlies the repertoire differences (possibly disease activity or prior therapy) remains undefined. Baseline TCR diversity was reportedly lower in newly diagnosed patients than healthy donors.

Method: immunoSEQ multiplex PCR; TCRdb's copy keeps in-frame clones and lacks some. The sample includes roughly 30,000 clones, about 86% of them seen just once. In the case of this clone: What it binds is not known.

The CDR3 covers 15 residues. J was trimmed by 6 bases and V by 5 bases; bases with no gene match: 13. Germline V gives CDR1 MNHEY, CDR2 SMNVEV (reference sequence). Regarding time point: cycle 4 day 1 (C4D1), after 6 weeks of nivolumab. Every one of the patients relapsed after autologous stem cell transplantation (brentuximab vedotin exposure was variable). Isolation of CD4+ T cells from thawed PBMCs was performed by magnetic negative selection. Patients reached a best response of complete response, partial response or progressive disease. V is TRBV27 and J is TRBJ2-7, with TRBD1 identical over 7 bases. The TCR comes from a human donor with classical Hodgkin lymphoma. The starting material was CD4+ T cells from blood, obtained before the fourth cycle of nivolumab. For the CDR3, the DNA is TGTGCCAGCAGTGCCGGACAGGACGGCTTCTCCGAGCAGTACTTC. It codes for CASSAGQDGFSEQYF.